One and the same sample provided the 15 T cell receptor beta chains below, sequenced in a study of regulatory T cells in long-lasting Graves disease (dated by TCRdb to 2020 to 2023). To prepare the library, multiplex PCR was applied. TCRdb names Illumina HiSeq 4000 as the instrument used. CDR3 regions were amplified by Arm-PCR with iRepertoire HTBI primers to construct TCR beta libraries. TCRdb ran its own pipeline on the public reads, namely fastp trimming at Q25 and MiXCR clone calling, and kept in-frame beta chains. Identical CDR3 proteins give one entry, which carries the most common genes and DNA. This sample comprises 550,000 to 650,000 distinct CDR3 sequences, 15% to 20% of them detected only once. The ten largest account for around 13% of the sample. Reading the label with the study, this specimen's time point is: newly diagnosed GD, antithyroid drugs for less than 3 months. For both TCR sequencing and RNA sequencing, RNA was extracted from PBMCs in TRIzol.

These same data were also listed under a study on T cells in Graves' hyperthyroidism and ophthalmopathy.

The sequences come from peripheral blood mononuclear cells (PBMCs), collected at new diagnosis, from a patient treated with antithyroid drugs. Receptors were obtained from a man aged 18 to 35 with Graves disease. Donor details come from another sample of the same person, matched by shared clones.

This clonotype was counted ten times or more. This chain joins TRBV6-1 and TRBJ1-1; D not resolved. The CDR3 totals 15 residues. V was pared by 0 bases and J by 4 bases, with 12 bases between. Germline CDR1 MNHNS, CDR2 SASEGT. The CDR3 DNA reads TGTGCCAGCAGTGAAGCCCAATTTAGGGCCACTGAAGCTTTCTTT. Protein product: CASSEAQFRATEAFF.

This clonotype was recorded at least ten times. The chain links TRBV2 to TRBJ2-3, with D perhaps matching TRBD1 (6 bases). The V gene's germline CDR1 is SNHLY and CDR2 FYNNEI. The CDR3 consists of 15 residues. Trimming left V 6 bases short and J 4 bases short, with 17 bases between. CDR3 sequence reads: CASRSRTGFADTQYF. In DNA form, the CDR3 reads TGTGCCAGCAGGTCGAGAACAGGGTTTGCAGATACGCAGTATTTT.

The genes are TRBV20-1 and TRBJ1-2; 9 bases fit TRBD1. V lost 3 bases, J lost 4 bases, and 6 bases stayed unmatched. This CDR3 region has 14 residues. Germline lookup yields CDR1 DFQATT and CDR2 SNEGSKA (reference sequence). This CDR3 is CSASPGTGTYGYTF. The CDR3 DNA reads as TGCAGTGCTAGCCCGGGGACAGGGACCTATGGCTACACCTTC.

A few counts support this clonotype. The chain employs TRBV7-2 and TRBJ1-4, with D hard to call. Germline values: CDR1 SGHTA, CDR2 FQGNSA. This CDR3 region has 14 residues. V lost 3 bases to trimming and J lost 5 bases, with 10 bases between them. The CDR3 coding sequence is TGTGCCAGCAGCTTCTCCCCGGACAATGAAAAACTGTTTTTT. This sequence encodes CASSFSPDNEKLFF.

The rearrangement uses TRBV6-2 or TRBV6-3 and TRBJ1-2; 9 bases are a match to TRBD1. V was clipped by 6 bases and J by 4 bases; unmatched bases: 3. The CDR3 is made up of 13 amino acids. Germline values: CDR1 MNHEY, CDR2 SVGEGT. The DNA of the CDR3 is TGTGCCAGCAGGACGACAGGGGGCTATGGCTACACCTTC. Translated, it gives CASRTTGGYGYTF.

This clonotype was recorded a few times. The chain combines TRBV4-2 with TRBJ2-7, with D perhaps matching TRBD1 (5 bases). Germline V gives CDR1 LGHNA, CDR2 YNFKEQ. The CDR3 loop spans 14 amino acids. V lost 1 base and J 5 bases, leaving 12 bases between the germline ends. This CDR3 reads CASSQVGDVDEQYF. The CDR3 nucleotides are TGTGCCAGCAGCCAAGTAGGGGATGTCGACGAGCAGTACTTC.

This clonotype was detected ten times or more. The CDR3 is CAWSQDSTYGYTF. CDR3 nucleotide sequence: TGTGCCTGGAGTCAAGACTCAACCTATGGCTACACCTTC. The chain recombines TRBV30 with TRBJ1-2; D gene ambiguous. Trimming took off 2 bases at V and 4 bases at J, with 11 bases between the two ends. From germline, CDR1 is GTSNPN and CDR2 SVGIG (reference sequence). The CDR3 sequence is 13 residues long. The complete variable domain, with remaining parts taken from reference TRBV30 and TRBJ1-2, reads SQTIHQWPATLVQPVGSPLSLECTVEGTSNPNLYWYRQAAGRGLQLLFYSVGIGQISSEVPQNLSASRPQDRQFILSSKKLLLSDSGFYLCAWSQDSTYGYTFGSGTRLTVV.

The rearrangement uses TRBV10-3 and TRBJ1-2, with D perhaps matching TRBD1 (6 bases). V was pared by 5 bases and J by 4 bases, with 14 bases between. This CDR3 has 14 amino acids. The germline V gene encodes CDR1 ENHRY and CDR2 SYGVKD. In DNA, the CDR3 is TGTGCCATCAGTCCCCCCACAGGGACCTATGGCTACACCTTC. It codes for CAISPPTGTYGYTF.

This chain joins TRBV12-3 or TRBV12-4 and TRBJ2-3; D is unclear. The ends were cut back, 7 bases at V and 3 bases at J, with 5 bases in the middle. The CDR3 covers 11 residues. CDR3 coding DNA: TGTGCCAGCACTATGACAGATACGCAGTATTTT. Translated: CASTMTDTQYF.

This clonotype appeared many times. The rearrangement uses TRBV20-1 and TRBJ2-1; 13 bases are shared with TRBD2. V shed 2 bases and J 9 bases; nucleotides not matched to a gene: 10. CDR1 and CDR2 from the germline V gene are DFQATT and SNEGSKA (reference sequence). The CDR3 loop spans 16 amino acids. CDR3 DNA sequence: TGCAGTGCTAGACTCTCTACTAGCGGGAGGGCCGGTGAGCAGTTCTTC. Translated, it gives CSARLSTSGRAGEQFF.

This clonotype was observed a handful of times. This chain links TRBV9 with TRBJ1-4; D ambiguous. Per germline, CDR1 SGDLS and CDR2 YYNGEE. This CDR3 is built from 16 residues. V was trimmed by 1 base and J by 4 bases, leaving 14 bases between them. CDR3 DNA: TGTGCCAGCAGCGTATCCCCACAGCTTTATAATGAAAAACTGTTTTTT. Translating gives CASSVSPQLYNEKLFF.

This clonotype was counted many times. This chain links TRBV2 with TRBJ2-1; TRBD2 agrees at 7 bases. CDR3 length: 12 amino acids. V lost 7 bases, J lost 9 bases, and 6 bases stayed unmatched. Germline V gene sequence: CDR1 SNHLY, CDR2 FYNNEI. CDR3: CASTGLGGEQFF. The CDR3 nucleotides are TGTGCCAGCACCGGACTAGGTGGTGAGCAGTTCTTC.

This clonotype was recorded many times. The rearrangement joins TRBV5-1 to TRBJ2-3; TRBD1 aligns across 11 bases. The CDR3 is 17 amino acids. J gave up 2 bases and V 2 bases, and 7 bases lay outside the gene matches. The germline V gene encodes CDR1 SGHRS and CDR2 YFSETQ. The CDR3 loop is CASSFLGQGAPTDTQYF. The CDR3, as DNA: TGCGCCAGCAGCTTTCTCGGACAGGGGGCCCCCACAGATACGCAGTATTTT.

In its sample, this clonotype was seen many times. The CDR3 loop is CASSPPRGVPDTQYF. The CDR3 coding sequence is TGTGCCAGCAGCCCTCCGCGAGGGGTTCCAGATACGCAGTATTTT. This sequence joins TRBV3-1 and TRBJ2-3; D possibly uses TRBD1 or TRBD2 (5 bases each). V lost 4 bases and J 4 bases, leaving 15 bases between the germline ends. The CDR3 is made up of 15 amino acids. The germline gives CDR1 LGHDT, CDR2 YNNKEL (reference sequence).

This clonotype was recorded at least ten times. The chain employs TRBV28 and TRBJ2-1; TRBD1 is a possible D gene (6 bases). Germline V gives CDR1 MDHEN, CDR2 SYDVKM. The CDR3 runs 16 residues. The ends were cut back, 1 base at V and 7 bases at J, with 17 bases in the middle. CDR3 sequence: CASSLSSHREFNEQFF. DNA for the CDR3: TGTGCCAGCAGTTTATCATCGCACAGGGAGTTTAATGAGCAGTTCTTC.